Each of the 14 T cell receptor beta chains below was sequenced from the same sample in a study of CD8 T cells in Susac syndrome. RNA amounts of about 0.5 to 1 ug underwent reverse transcription with random hexamers. One entry per CDR3 protein results from TCRdb running MiXCR on the immunoSEQ multiplex PCR reads. There are approximately 300,000 distinct CDR3 sequences in the sample; roughly 90% occur only once, and roughly 0.17% lies in the top ten. The specimen was CD8+ T cells from PBMCs. Receptor source: a human donor with multiple sclerosis.

The CDR3 region is CASGVGLDTEAFF. The CDR3 DNA is TGCGCCAGCGGAGTGGGCTTGGACACTGAAGCTTTCTTT. The V and J genes are TRBV5-1 and TRBJ1-1; D is ambiguous. This CDR3 has 13 residues. The V and J ends lost 7 bases and 3 bases respectively, with 13 bases between them. The germline gives CDR1 SGHRS, CDR2 YFSETQ. Based on the CDR3 plus reference TRBV5-1 and TRBJ1-1, the full variable domain is KAGVTQTPRYLIKTRGQQVTLSCSPISGHRSVSWYQQTPGQGLQFLFEYFSETQRNKGNFPGRFSGRQFSNSRSEMNVSTLELGDSALYLCASGVGLDTEAFFGQGTRLTVV.

The genes are TRBV5-4 and TRBJ2-5, with unresolved D. This CDR3 comprises 13 residues. In germline, CDR1 is SGHNT, CDR2 YYREEE (reference sequence). The germline V and J ends were trimmed by 1 base and 4 bases, with 8 bases remaining between them. CDR3 sequence (DNA): TGTGCCAGCAGCTTGCCTAGGGCAGAGACCCAGTACTTC. This codes for CASSLPRAETQYF.

The chain joins TRBV30 to TRBJ2-6; 10 positions match TRBD1. V lost 8 bases, J lost 0 bases, and 7 bases stayed unmatched. In germline, CDR1 is GTSNPN, CDR2 SVGIG (reference sequence). This CDR3 region has 16 residues. CDR3 bases: TGTGCCCACGAGGGACAGGGGAGCTCTGGGGCCAACGTCCTGACTTTC. Its translation: CAHEGQGSSGANVLTF. Full variable domain (outside the CDR3, taken from reference TRBV30 and TRBJ2-6): SQTIHQWPATLVQPVGSPLSLECTVEGTSNPNLYWYRQAAGRGLQLLFYSVGIGQISSEVPQNLSASRPQDRQFILSSKKLLLSDSGFYLCAHEGQGSSGANVLTFGAGSRLTVL.

This sequence joins TRBV6-5 and TRBJ2-3; TRBD1 matches at 9 bases. The CDR3 is 15 amino acids. The germline V gene encodes CDR1 MNHEY and CDR2 SVGAGI. J gave up 6 bases and V 6 bases, and 10 bases lay outside the gene matches. The CDR3: CASRHRDRELDTQYF. The CDR3 DNA sequence: TGTGCCAGCAGACACCGGGACAGGGAGTTGGATACGCAGTATTTT.

This rearrangement joins TRBV29-1 to TRBJ2-7, with 8 bases lining up with TRBD2. J lost 3 bases, V lost 1 base, and 5 bases had no gene match. This CDR3 is 14 amino acids long. CDR1 SQVTM and CDR2 ANQGSEA come from the germline V gene. In nucleotides, the CDR3 is TGCAGCGTTGAAGGGCCCGGGACTAGCTACGAGCAGTACTTC. Its translation is CSVEGPGTSYEQYF.

V gene TRBV3-1 combines with J gene TRBJ2-7, with TRBD1 identical over 10 bases. The CDR3 is 24 amino acids. The trim removed 1 base at V and 3 bases at J, leaving 30 bases unmatched. The germline V gene has CDR1 LGHDT and CDR2 YNNKEL (reference sequence). CDR3 coding DNA: TGTGCCAGCAGCCAAGTAGGCGGGAGACAGGGGGCGCGGAGGGATATACGGACCATCTACGAGCAGTACTTC. It encodes CASSQVGGRQGARRDIRTIYEQYF.

This rearrangement joins TRBV4-1 to TRBJ2-7; weak D call: TRBD1 (6 bases). The CDR3 contains 16 residues. Germline V gives CDR1 MGHRA, CDR2 YSYEKL. Trimming pared 1 base from V and 7 bases from J, leaving 20 bases between. The CDR3: CASSQVRSGHLWEQYF. CDR3 nucleotides: TGCGCCAGCAGCCAAGTAAGGTCGGGACACCTTTGGGAGCAGTACTTC.

The V gene is TRBV7-3, the J gene TRBJ2-1, with TRBD2 identical over 8 bases. V gave up 4 bases and J gave up 8 bases; unmatched junction bases: 7. The germline V gene has CDR1 SGHTA and CDR2 FQGTGA. The length of the CDR3 is 14 residues. The CDR3 reads CASSSGTSGDEQFF. For the CDR3, the DNA is TGTGCCAGCAGCTCCGGGACTAGTGGAGATGAGCAGTTCTTC.

This rearrangement joins TRBV12-3 or TRBV12-4 to TRBJ2-2, with D unclear. V was shortened by 1 base and J by 2 bases, with 5 bases between the two germline ends. The length of the CDR3 is 14 residues. Written as DNA, the CDR3 is TGTGCCAGCAGTTTAGATCAAAACACCGGGGAGCTGTTTTTT. Translating gives CASSLDQNTGELFF.

The V call is TRBV2, the J call TRBJ1-2, with D possibly TRBD1 on 6 matching bases. The CDR3 totals 10 residues. Trimming shortened V by 6 bases and J by 8 bases, and 7 bases separated the two germline ends. Germline lookup yields CDR1 SNHLY and CDR2 FYNNEI. CDR3 bases: TGTGCCAGCAGAGGGGGAGGCTACACCTTC. This encodes CASRGGGYTF.

The rearrangement joins TRBV6-5 to TRBJ2-7; TRBD2 is a possible D gene (7 bases). Between the trimmed V and J ends, which lost 6 bases and 5 bases, there was a span of 20 bases. The CDR3 length is 15 residues. Germline assignment: CDR1 MNHEY and CDR2 SVGAGI. This CDR3 is CASSPTGGHNDEQYF. CDR3 DNA: TGTGCCAGCAGCCCCACCGGGGGGCACAATGACGAGCAGTACTTC.

The chain combines TRBV7-9 with TRBJ2-1; TRBD1 or TRBD2 may be the D gene (5 bases each). This CDR3 comprises 16 residues. Germline V lookup: CDR1 SEHNR, CDR2 FQNEAQ (reference sequence). The V gene lost 4 bases and the J gene lost 2 bases, with 15 bases spanning the gap. The CDR3 sequence is CASSSTTGPPYNEQFF. Here the CDR3 DNA reads TGTGCCAGCAGCTCCACCACGGGACCCCCCTACAATGAGCAGTTCTTC.

The CDR3 loop reads CASSQGPRGLGNTIYF. DNA of the CDR3: TGTGCCAGCAGTCAAGGCCCCAGGGGATTGGGAAACACCATATATTTT. The V call is TRBV6-1, the J call TRBJ1-3; possibly TRBD1 for D (6 bases). CDR3 length: 16 amino acids. The germline V and J ends were trimmed by 5 bases and 4 bases, with 18 bases remaining between them. CDR1 is MNHNS, CDR2 SASEGT, per germline.

J is TRBJ2-3 and V is TRBV7-8; 8 positions match TRBD2. The junction had 7 bases not matched to a gene; V was cut back by 1 base and J by 4 bases. CDR1 and CDR2 from the germline V gene are SGHVS and FQNEAQ. The CDR3 runs to 16 residues. Here the CDR3 DNA reads TGTGCCAGCAGCTTAGAGAGCGGGAGTGGGTCAGATACGCAGTATTTT. Its translation is CASSLESGSGSDTQYF.